These 21 T cell receptor beta chains were all obtained from the same sample, sequenced in a study of PD-1 blockade in classical Hodgkin lymphoma (dated by TCRdb to the early 2020s). Library method: the immunoSEQ multiplex PCR assay. TCRdb's version of the immuneACCESS table is confined to in-frame rearrangements and falls short of the full clone set. An unresolved V gene accounts for under half of the shortfall where checked; the remainder is of unknown origin. The table for this sample lists roughly 23,000 clones; 85% to 95% of them were counted only once. The ten largest account for about 0.42% of the sample. The time point label corresponds to: newly diagnosed, previously untreated cHL patient sample. A Miltenyi CD4+ T cell isolation kit was used for magnetic negative selection to purify CD4+ T cells from thawed PBMCs. Sequenced input: CD4+ T cells from blood. The receptors originated from a human donor with classical Hodgkin lymphoma.

For the CDR3, the DNA is TGTGCCAGCAGTGAAGCGTGGGATCAGCCCCAGCATTTT. Its translation: CASSEAWDQPQHF. This rearrangement joins TRBV6-1 to TRBJ1-5; no reliable D call. V lost 0 bases to trimming and J lost 5 bases, with 5 bases between them. Per the germline V gene, CDR1 is MNHNS and CDR2 is SASEGT. The CDR3 has 13 residues.

The chain is built from TRBV10-3 and TRBJ1-5; D not resolved. Trimming left V 1 base short and J 3 bases short, with 13 bases between. This CDR3 contains 16 residues. Germline-derived CDR1 and CDR2 are ENHRY and SYGVKD. The DNA for the CDR3 is TGTGCCATCAGTGAGTACCGGGCTTATACCAATCAGCCCCAGCATTTT. It encodes CAISEYRAYTNQPQHF.

The chain carries TRBV6-1 and TRBJ2-2, with 8 bases that match TRBD2. Germline V lookup: CDR1 MNHNS, CDR2 SASEGT. The CDR3 is 15 amino acids. The junction had 6 bases not matched to a gene; V was cut back by 6 bases and J by 3 bases. The CDR3 loop is CASSGRGTYTGELFF. CDR3 nucleotide sequence: TGTGCCAGCAGCGGGAGGGGGACCTACACCGGGGAGCTGTTTTTT.

The chain links TRBV4-3 to TRBJ2-3; perhaps TRBD1 as D (6 bases). Trimming pared 1 base from V and 2 bases from J, leaving 13 bases between. The CDR3 contains 16 residues. Per germline, CDR1 LGHNA and CDR2 YSLEER. The CDR3 bases are TGCGCCAGCAGCCAAGGTCAGGGGATGGACACAGATACGCAGTATTTT. It is translated as CASSQGQGMDTDTQYF.

The rearrangement links TRBV7-2 to TRBJ2-1; the D gene could be TRBD1 or TRBD2 (5 bases each). The germline gives CDR1 SGHTA, CDR2 FQGNSA. CDR3 length: 15 amino acids. Trimming took off 0 bases at V and 7 bases at J, with 13 bases between the two ends. The DNA for the CDR3 is TGTGCCAGCAGCTTAGCTGACTACCCAGGGAATGAGCAGTTCTTC. Its translation: CASSLADYPGNEQFF.

The chain recombines TRBV18 with TRBJ1-2; D not certain. Per germline, CDR1 KGHSH and CDR2 LQKENI. The CDR3 length is 13 residues. V lost 3 bases and J 2 bases, leaving 7 bases between the germline ends. The DNA of the CDR3 is TGTGCCAGCTCACCGGACGGGAACTATGGCTACACCTTC. Protein sequence: CASSPDGNYGYTF.

Here the CDR3 DNA reads TGTGCCAGCAGCTTAAGTAGTGTCTCCTACAATGAGCAGTTCTTC. Amino acids: CASSLSSVSYNEQFF. The rearrangement joins TRBV11-2 to TRBJ2-1; D is uncertain. V was trimmed by 2 bases and J by 0 bases, leaving 8 bases between them. CDR3 length: 15 residues. CDR1 is SGHAT, CDR2 FQNNGV, per germline.

The V call is TRBV30, the J call TRBJ1-6, with D maybe TRBD1 (6 bases). The ends were cut back, 7 bases at V and 6 bases at J, with 13 bases in the middle. Germline V CDR1 and CDR2: GTSNPN, SVGIG (reference sequence). CDR3 size: 13 residues. The CDR3 DNA reads TGTGCCTTCTCCGGGACATTTAATTCACCCCTCCACTTT. Translating it yields CAFSGTFNSPLHF.

The chain links TRBV7-9 to TRBJ1-6; D may be TRBD1 (5 bases). This CDR3 region has 14 residues. The V end lost 3 bases, the J end lost 7 bases, and 10 bases lay between the germline ends. CDR1 and CDR2 (germline): SEHNR, FQNEAQ (reference sequence). Written as DNA, the CDR3 is TGTGCCAGCAGCTTGAACAGGCAGAATTCACCCCTCCACTTT. Protein: CASSLNRQNSPLHF.

This rearrangement joins TRBV5-4 to TRBJ2-7; 7 nucleotides align to TRBD1. CDR1 and CDR2 (germline): SGHNT, YYREEE (reference sequence). The CDR3 runs to 14 residues. V dropped 0 bases and J dropped 5; count of bases not matched to a gene: 5. The CDR3: CASSLEGTANEQYF. The CDR3 DNA is TGTGCCAGCAGCTTGGAGGGGACAGCGAACGAGCAGTACTTC.

This chain connects TRBV30 to TRBJ2-7, with 10 positions matching TRBD2. Germline V gene data show CDR1 as GTSNPN and CDR2 as SVGIG (reference sequence). The V gene end was trimmed by 0 bases and the J gene end by 4 bases; junction bases not matched to a gene: 9. This CDR3 is 16 amino acids long. The CDR3, as DNA: TGTGCCTGGAGTGTACGAAGGACTAGCGGCCGATACGAGCAGTACTTC. Translating gives CAWSVRRTSGRYEQYF.

DNA of the CDR3: TGCGCCAGCAGCCCACCCCAAAGGGCAGGGGTGAAAGAGACCCAGTACTTC. Residues: CASSPPQRAGVKETQYF. The J gene is TRBJ2-5, the V gene TRBV4-1, with D possibly TRBD1 on 6 matching bases. The V gene lost 4 bases and the J gene lost 3 bases, with 21 bases spanning the gap. The CDR3 is 17 amino acids. Germline V lookup: CDR1 MGHRA, CDR2 YSYEKL.

This CDR3 reads CSVGLAGRETQYF. CDR3 bases: TGCAGCGTTGGGTTAGCGGGAAGGGAGACCCAGTACTTC. This chain connects TRBV29-1 to TRBJ2-5, with 8 bases aligning to TRBD2. V was pared by 4 bases and J by 5 bases, with 6 bases of the junction left unmatched. The CDR3 runs 13 residues. Germline V gene lookup returns CDR1 SQVTM and CDR2 ANQGSEA.

The chain uses TRBV9 and TRBJ2-5; D not resolved. Per germline, CDR1 SGDLS and CDR2 YYNGEE. Trimming pared 0 bases from V and 0 bases from J, leaving 9 bases between. The CDR3 loop spans 15 amino acids. CDR3 nucleotides: TGTGCCAGCAGCGTAGGGGCGAGCCACCAAGAGACCCAGTACTTC. Translated, it gives CASSVGASHQETQYF.

V gene TRBV5-1 combines with J gene TRBJ2-1, with 13 bases matching TRBD2. Germline loops: CDR1 SGHRS, CDR2 YFSETQ. The CDR3 has 15 residues. V dropped 4 bases and J dropped 9; count of bases not matched to a gene: 7. The CDR3 coding sequence is TGCGCCAGCAGCCCCCTACTAGCGGGAGGGGGTGAGCAGTTCTTC. It is translated as CASSPLLAGGGEQFF.

The genes are TRBV6-1 and TRBJ1-2; maybe TRBD1 (5 bases). V was clipped by 8 bases and J by 8 bases, with 21 bases between them. The CDR3 extends over 14 amino acids. CDR1 is MNHNS and CDR2 is SASEGT in the germline V gene. The CDR3 region is CASQVGPPGVGYTF. The CDR3 nucleotides read TGTGCCAGCCAGGTGGGCCCCCCGGGGGTAGGCTACACCTTC.

This chain links TRBV5-1 with TRBJ1-2; possibly TRBD1 for D (6 bases). Germline V CDR1 and CDR2: SGHRS, YFSETQ. This CDR3 comprises 15 residues. V was trimmed by 3 bases and J by 0 bases, leaving 12 bases between them. The DNA for the CDR3 is TGCGCCAGCAGCTGGGGGGCAGGGGCTAACTATGGCTACACCTTC. Amino acids: CASSWGAGANYGYTF.

The genes are TRBV5-1 and TRBJ1-2; 10 nucleotides line up with TRBD1. The CDR3 totals 15 residues. Trimming at V came to 3 bases and at J to 9 bases, leaving 11 bases not matched to a gene. Germline-derived CDR1 and CDR2 are SGHRS and YFSETQ. In DNA form, the CDR3 reads TGCGCCAGCAGCTCGCCGGGACAGGGGAAATTAAGCTACACCTTC. Residues: CASSSPGQGKLSYTF.

V is TRBV4-3 and J is TRBJ2-3; the match to TRBD2 covers 8 bases. With 0 bases clipped from V and 4 bases from J, the junction kept 12 bases outside the gene matches. The CDR3 is 18 amino acids. Germline V gene sequence: CDR1 LGHNA, CDR2 YSLEER. The CDR3 protein is CASSQEGHPGGGADTQYF. As DNA, the CDR3 is TGCGCCAGCAGCCAAGAGGGTCACCCGGGGGGGGGTGCAGATACGCAGTATTTT.

This rearrangement joins TRBV19 to TRBJ2-2; perhaps TRBD2 as D (5 bases). Trimming shortened V by 1 base and J by 2 bases, and 8 bases separated the two germline ends. This CDR3 region has 15 residues. Per germline, CDR1 LNHDA and CDR2 SQIVND (reference sequence). DNA of the CDR3: TGTGCCAGTAGTATAGGACTATCAAACACCGGGGAGCTGTTTTTT. Translation gives CASSIGLSNTGELFF. The variable domain in full, completed from reference TRBV19 and TRBJ2-2, reads DGGITQSPKYLFRKEGQNVTLSCEQNLNHDAMYWYRQDPGQGLRLIYYSQIVNDFQKGDIAEGYSVSREKKESFPLTVTSAQKNPTAFYLCASSIGLSNTGELFFGEGSRLTVL.

V usage is TRBV10-3 and J usage is TRBJ2-1; perhaps TRBD2 as D (6 bases). V was pared by 0 bases and J by 8 bases, with 17 bases between. Per germline, CDR1 ENHRY and CDR2 SYGVKD. CDR3 length equals 16 residues. The CDR3 DNA sequence: TGTGCCATCAGTGAGTCGACGGGCGGGGAAAGCGATGAGCAGTTCTTC. Protein product: CAISESTGGESDEQFF.